Reported below is one TCR beta chain. This entry is derived from a study of blood T cell repertoires in COVID-19. Original analysis: Estimation of nucleated cell counts relied on the amplification of reference gene primers. TCRdb's table, derived via immunoSEQ multiplex PCR, lists solely in-frame clones and lacks some. D and trimming come from the DNA, and the V and J calls and clone size come from that table. The sample shows about 120,000 clones, about 87% of them seen only once. This CDR3 has 15 residues. V was clipped by 1 base and J by 1 base, with 10 bases between them. Looked up from germline, CDR1 is SGHNT and CDR2 is YENEEA.

The sample comprised peripheral blood. The chain is built from TRBV11-3 and TRBJ2-5, with a weak D call TRBD1 (5 bases). The TCR comes from a woman aged 45-60 years with acute or convalescent COVID-19. CDR3 protein: CASSLGQGSQETQYF. The CDR3 DNA follows: TGTGCCAGCAGCTTAGGTCAGGGCTCCCAAGAGACCCAGTACTTC.